This T cell receptor (beta chain) comes out of a study of T cell responses to AZD1222 COVID-19 vaccine (dated by TCRdb to the early 2020s). Looking at the study overall: A total of just over 230 trial participants underwent TCR sequencing, of whom roughly 210 had received two doses of AZD1222 and around 25 had received two doses of the MenACWY control vaccine. Trial participants were enrolled into age subgroups of 18-55, 56-69 and 70-plus years, which contained 148, 28 and 57 TCR-sequenced participants, respectively.

The sample's time point label, in plain terms: about 28 days (+/-7) after the second vaccine dose. AZD1222 recipients whose second dose came at about 4 weeks and those whose second dose came at about 12 weeks were combined into one group, since spike-specific TCR depth and breadth did not differ between the two schedules. The vaccinee samples were drawn from two UK trials, COV001 and COV002, one of which was a single-blind randomized controlled phase 2/3 trial testing AZD1222 (ChAdOx1 nCoV-19) in healthy adults. For TCRbeta chain sequencing, PBMC samples from trial participants were taken at day 0 and at day 28 after the second dose. The CDR3 regions of human TCRbeta chains were analyzed by immunosequencing. As for the original processing: TCRs in the repertoires were compared against a reference library of SARS-CoV-2-specific TCRs that had been generated with the MIRA antigen-specificity platform. Breadth meant the fraction of unique TCRs that were SARS-CoV-2-associated, whereas depth meant the fraction of total T cells that were SARS-CoV-2-associated. Using the MIRA data, every spike-specific TCR was mapped to the spike region that the TCR reacted to and assigned to either a CD4 or a CD8 class. Log10-transformed breadth and depth values were compared by one-way ANOVA with Sidak's multiple comparisons tests. TCRdb's version of the immuneACCESS table is confined to in-frame rearrangements and falls short of the full clone set. An unresolved V gene accounts for under half of the shortfall where checked; the remainder is of unknown origin. The V and J calls and clone size are taken from that table; D and trimming were inferred from the DNA. Here the sample has approximately 140,000 clones; roughly 90% occur a single time. More than 3% of the sample is in the top ten clones.

From the cysteine through the phenylalanine, the CDR3 covers 13 amino acids. This entry keeps only the CDR3 DNA: 39 bases, framed from base 1. V gives up 1 base and J gives up 4 bases, and the segment between their germline ends measures 7 bases. Broad study findings and their caveats: Because no samples from the day 14 peak response were available, repertoires could be characterized only after the peak T cell response. A significant rise in spike-specific TCR breadth and depth was observed after two AZD1222 doses relative to day 0 and relative to MenACWY recipients. The vaccine-associated CD4 TCRs covered the entire spike protein, and the dominant responses fell in regions 160-218 and 743-854. Reportedly, almost half of the unique spike-specific TCRs recognized epitopes lying outside the regions that are mutated in the B.1.351 and B.1.1.7 variants. Participants were mostly white British and included more females than males, and it was suggested by the authors that clonal diversity may have been underestimated. In the small 56-69-year group, the increase in depth fell short of significance, most likely because of low power. Only a handful of AZD1222 recipients were SARS-CoV-2 seropositive at baseline, limiting conclusions about previously exposed vaccinees.

To note about this clone: What this receptor recognizes is not known. No quality values exist for individual bases; no much larger clone is one base distant.

The V and J genes are TRBV12-3 or TRBV12-4 and TRBJ1-1, with the D gene call left open. This material consisted of peripheral blood, taken 28 days after the second AZD1222 dose. This TCR was recovered from an adult who received the AZD1222 COVID-19 vaccine. The CDR3 reads as follows: CASSLGQLTEAFF. The DNA reads TGTGCCAGCAGTTTAGGCCAGCTCACTGAAGCTTTCTTT.